These 19 T cell receptor beta chains originate from one sample sequenced in a study of human CD8 memory T cell subsets. Classification as TPEX applied to CCR7+ PD-1+ TIGIT+ early memory CD8+ T cells bearing exhausted-like traits. Scientists made TCR beta libraries using UMI-labeled 5' RACE. TCRdb re-called the 5' RACE reads and catalogs CDR3 proteins one per entry, DNA excluded. In all, the sample yields 9,500 to 13,000 distinct CDR3 sequences. Material for sequencing was CD8+ T cells from PBMCs. These TCRs come from a human donor in good health.

This rearrangement joins TRBV29-1 to TRBJ2-2; TCRdb's assignment of TRBD1 cannot be checked, as there is no DNA. The CDR3 length is 14 residues. Germline CDR1 is SQVTM and CDR2 is ANQGSEA. CDR3 protein: CSVGTGSNTGELFF.

V usage is TRBV4-1 and J usage is TRBJ2-3; TCRdb reports TRBD1, a call that lacks DNA to check it against. Germline values: CDR1 MGHRA, CDR2 YSYEKL. The CDR3 is 15 residues long. The CDR3 loop is CASSQEGRDGDTQYF.

The V gene is TRBV2, the J gene TRBJ1-4. The germline V gene encodes CDR1 SNHLY and CDR2 FYNNEI. The CDR3 runs 15 residues. CDR3 amino acids: CASSESQKLNEKLFF.

V usage is TRBV2 and J usage is TRBJ1-4; TCRdb indicates TRBD1, and absent DNA this call remains unverified. CDR3 length equals 14 residues. In germline, CDR1 is SNHLY, CDR2 FYNNEI. CDR3: CASSAGDGWEKLFF.

This clonotype shows up as medium-sized by frequency. V and J are TRBV5-1 and TRBJ1-1; TCRdb outputs TRBD1, but without DNA this stays unchecked. Germline CDR1 and CDR2: SGHRS and YFSETQ. The CDR3 covers 12 residues. The chain's CDR3 is CASSPTGAEAFF.

The chain has TRBV9 and TRBJ2-7; TCRdb calls TRBD1, which cannot be checked without DNA. This CDR3 comprises 13 residues. CDR1 is SGDLS and CDR2 is YYNGEE in the germline V gene. CDR3 in amino acids: CASSPGQSYEQYF.

The chain joins TRBV4-1 to TRBJ1-3; absent DNA, TCRdb's TRBD1 call cannot be checked. Germline loops: CDR1 MGHRA, CDR2 YSYEKL. The CDR3 totals 17 residues. The CDR3 spells CASRLLVTGGIGNTIYF.

The chain combines TRBV5-1 with TRBJ1-1. Germline CDR1 is SGHRS and CDR2 is YFSETQ. CDR3 size: 15 residues. The CDR3 reads CASSLSGRANTEAFF.

This clonotype is deemed medium-sized by its frequency. This chain links TRBV29-1 with TRBJ1-1. CDR1 and CDR2 (germline): SQVTM, ANQGSEA. The CDR3 is made up of 12 amino acids. CDR3 protein: CSVVTENTEAFF.

The gene calls are TRBV6-1 and TRBJ1-2; TCRdb's D call of TRBD1 is untestable without DNA. In germline, CDR1 is MNHNS, CDR2 SASEGT. The CDR3 is made up of 17 amino acids. CDR3 amino acids: CASSEALGGTGHYGYTF.

The chain uses TRBV28 and TRBJ1-2. The germline V gene has CDR1 MDHEN and CDR2 SYDVKM. This CDR3 contains 16 residues. CDR3 amino acids: CASSFKQDAYNYGYTF.

The chain joins TRBV7-2 to TRBJ2-1. Germline V gene data show CDR1 as SGHTA and CDR2 as FQGNSA. The CDR3 is 13 amino acids. CDR3 in amino acids: CASSLLARNEQFF.

The J gene is TRBJ1-3, the V gene TRBV9. This CDR3 has 16 amino acids. Germline loops: CDR1 SGDLS, CDR2 YYNGEE. This chain's CDR3 is CASSEFAGSSGNTIYF.

This chain links TRBV28 with TRBJ2-1; the TRBD2 assignment by TCRdb is unverifiable without DNA. The CDR3 is 15 residues long. Germline V gene sequence: CDR1 MDHEN, CDR2 SYDVKM. The CDR3 loop reads CASSSTSAYYNEQFF. The entire variable domain, with the rest obtained from reference TRBV28 and TRBJ2-1, is as follows: DVKVTQSSRYLVKRTGEKVFLECVQDMDHENMFWYRQDPGLGLRLIYFSYDVKMKEKGDIPEGYSVSREKKERFSLILESASTNQTSMYLCASSSTSAYYNEQFFGPGTRLTVL.

This chain links TRBV12-3 or TRBV12-4 with TRBJ1-1; absent DNA, TCRdb's TRBD1 call cannot be checked. The CDR3 consists of 14 residues. The CDR3 sequence is CASILTALNTEAFF.

This rearrangement joins TRBV25-1 to TRBJ2-1; the D call from TCRdb, TRBD1, cannot be confirmed without DNA. CDR3 length: 16 amino acids. Per the germline V gene, CDR1 is MGHDK and CDR2 is SYGVNS. The chain's CDR3 is CASKGGGASSYNEQFF.

The rearrangement links TRBV9 to TRBJ2-7; the D call from TCRdb, TRBD2, cannot be confirmed without DNA. The CDR3 length is 13 residues. Per the germline V gene, CDR1 is SGDLS and CDR2 is YYNGEE. The CDR3 sequence: CASSGLVAYEQYF.

V and J are TRBV3-1 and TRBJ1-1. CDR1 is LGHDT and CDR2 is YNNKEL in the germline V gene (reference sequence). The CDR3 runs to 13 residues. The CDR3 here is CASSYGVNTEAFF.

Its frequency marks this clonotype as medium-sized. This sequence joins TRBV7-9 and TRBJ2-2. Germline CDR1 reads SEHNR; CDR2 reads FQNEAQ (reference sequence). The CDR3 totals 15 residues. CDR3 in amino acids: CASSRLEGSTGELFF.